The rows below give T cell receptor beta chains drawn from one sample of a study of blood T cell repertoires in COVID-19. Profiling relied on immunoSEQ multiplex PCR, and the TCRdb table lists in-frame clones only, not all of them. The repertoire holds roughly 300,000 clones, roughly 79% seen once, with roughly 2.9% in the top ten. Sequencing was done on a sample of peripheral blood. The source is a woman aged 55-75 years with active or convalescent COVID-19. Both conserved end residues are part of each CDR3. Each record gives: V gene, CDR3 length, J gene, D gene, clone size, CDR3 DNA, CDR3 protein. A D gene is named only where the DNA matches it firmly. Some rows have no size entry. The others give once, few or many, or a class for an expanded clone.

>TRBV11-3|15|TRBJ1-1|-|-
TGTGCCAGCAGCTTCGGTGGCAGGGCGATCACTGAAGCTTTCTTT
CASSFGGRAITEAFF
>TRBV7-9|17|TRBJ2-3|TRBD2|-
TGTGCCAGCAGCGCCTCGCACTCTGCGGGGGGCACAGATACGCAGTATTTT
CASSASHSAGGTDTQYF
>TRBV19|14|TRBJ1-1|-|few
TGTGCCAGTAGTAGGGCGGGGCCCGGCACTGAAGCTTTCTTT
CASSRAGPGTEAFF
>TRBV7-9|15|TRBJ1-5|-|-
TGTGCCAGCAGCCCCTCGGGGGAGGTAGGTCAGCCCCAGCATTTT
CASSPSGEVGQPQHF
>TRBV6-5|13|TRBJ2-3|TRBD1|-
TGTGCCAGCAGGCTACAGGGGGCAAATACGCAGTATTTT
CASRLQGANTQYF
>TRBV4-3|14|TRBJ2-2|TRBD2|-
TGCGCCAGCAGCCGTTCTAGCGGCACCGGGGAGCTGTTTTTT
CASSRSSGTGELFF
>TRBV5-5|16|TRBJ2-1|TRBD1|-
TGTGCCAGCAGCGGTGGGACAGGGGCCCTCTACAATGAGCAGTTCTTC
CASSGGTGALYNEQFF
>TRBV21-1|14|TRBJ1-1|-|-
TGTGCCAGCATTAGCGGCACGCGAGGCACTGAAGCTTTCTTT
CASISGTRGTEAFF
>TRBV4-3|16|TRBJ2-1|TRBD2|-
TGCGCCAGCAGCCGAGTACTAGCGGGGGGGAACAATGAGCAGTTCTTC
CASSRVLAGGNNEQFF
>TRBV7-9|13|TRBJ1-3|-|many
TGTGCCAGCAGCTTACAATCTGGAAACACCATATATTTT
CASSLQSGNTIYF
>TRBV27|16|TRBJ2-2|-|-
TGTGCCAGCAGTCGCCTCGGGCAGGGGTTCACCGGGGAGCTGTTTTTT
CASSRLGQGFTGELFF
>TRBV7-2|15|TRBJ1-5|-|few
TGTGCCAGCAGTCGATTTGCGGACTCCAATCAGCCCCAGCATTTT
CASSRFADSNQPQHF
>TRBV9|13|TRBJ2-1|-|many
TGTGCCAGCAGCACCCGGGGAGCATATGAGCAGTTCTTC
CASSTRGAYEQFF
>TRBV7-9|15|TRBJ1-2|TRBD1|-
TGTGCCAGCAGCTTATCAGGACAGGACTTCTATGGCTACACCTTC
CASSLSGQDFYGYTF
>TRBV18|18|TRBJ1-1|-|-
TGTGCCAGCTCAAGTGGAGGGGTCGGGTTTTCGGGGAACACTGAAGCTTTCTTT
CASSSGGVGFSGNTEAFF
>TRBV13|14|TRBJ1-2|-|few
TGTGCCAGCAGCTTACAGGGTGGGTTAGGTGGCTACACCTTC
CASSLQGGLGGYTF
>TRBV5-4|15|TRBJ2-2|TRBD2|once
TGTGCCAGCAGCTTGTACAGCGGGGGGACCGGGGAGCTGTTTTTT
CASSLYSGGTGELFF
>TRBV19|15|TRBJ1-6|TRBD1|-
TGTGCCAGTATGCCGAAGGGGGCTTTTAATTCACCCCTCCACTTT
CASMPKGAFNSPLHF
>TRBV7-6|18|TRBJ2-2|TRBD1|-
TGTGCCAGCAGCTATATAACGACAGGGCCTACGAACACCGGGGAGCTGTTTTTT
CASSYITTGPTNTGELFF
>TRBV18|15|TRBJ2-7|-|-
TGTGCCAGCTCACTCGGCAGAGACGGGAGCTACGAGCAGTACTTC
CASSLGRDGSYEQYF
>TRBV18|12|TRBJ1-1|-|-
TGTGCCAGCTCACCAGGGGGCGCTGAAGCTTTCTTT
CASSPGGAEAFF
>TRBV6-5|16|TRBJ2-3|TRBD2|-
TGTGCCAGCAGTTACTCGAACAGCGGGGGCACAGATACGCAGTATTTT
CASSYSNSGGTDTQYF
>TRBV14|15|TRBJ1-4|TRBD1|-
TGTGCCAGCAGCCAAGGGGGGACAGTCCGTGAAAAACTGTTTTTT
CASSQGGTVREKLFF
>TRBV7-3|15|TRBJ2-1|TRBD2|-
TGTGCCAGCAGCTTACAAGCGGGGGGAACGAATGAGCAGTTCTTC
CASSLQAGGTNEQFF
>TRBV3-1/TRBV3-2|14|TRBJ1-4|TRBD1|-
TGTGCCAGCAGCGACGACAGGGGGCGAGGAAAACTGTTTTTT
CASSDDRGRGKLFF
>TRBV6-7|18|TRBJ2-3|-|-
TGTGCCAGCAGTTACTCGAAAAAGACAGGAACCCTCACAGATACGCAGTATTTT
CASSYSKKTGTLTDTQYF
>TRBV5-4|15|TRBJ1-2|-|-
TGTGCCAGCAGCGCCGGCAACTTAGACACTGGAGGCTACACCTTC
CASSAGNLDTGGYTF
>TRBV7-9|15|TRBJ2-3|-|-
TGTGCCAGCAGCTTAGGATCAGGGGGCACAGATACGCAGTATTTT
CASSLGSGGTDTQYF
>TRBV18|14|TRBJ1-4|TRBD1|-
TGTGCCAGCTCACCGGGACAGGGTGGAGAAAAACTGTTTTTT
CASSPGQGGEKLFF
>TRBV4-3|15|TRBJ1-2|-|once
TGCGCCAGCAGCCAAGGGGGGGGGCAAAACTATGGCTACACCTTC
CASSQGGGQNYGYTF
>TRBV12-5|15|TRBJ2-5|TRBD2|-
TGTGCTAGTGGTGGATCGGGGGGACGGCAAGAGACCCAGTACTTC
CASGGSGGRQETQYF
>TRBV7-2|16|TRBJ2-1|TRBD2|-
TGTGCCAGCAGCTCCAAAAGGGCGGGAGCCTACAATGAGCAGTTCTTC
CASSSKRAGAYNEQFF
>TRBV18|17|TRBJ2-2|-|-
TGTGCCAGCTCCCCCGGCACTTTCCGGGGGAACACCGGGGAGCTGTTTTTT
CASSPGTFRGNTGELFF
>TRBV28|15|TRBJ2-1|TRBD2|-
TGTGCCAGCAGTTCCCCCCTAGCGGTATACAATGAGCAGTTCTTC
CASSSPLAVYNEQFF
>TRBV15|15|TRBJ2-1|TRBD2|-
TGTGCCACCAGCAGAGAACTAGCGGTGTACAATGAGCAGTTCTTC
CATSRELAVYNEQFF
>TRBV10-3|13|TRBJ1-1|-|-
TGTGCCATCAGATTCACAGAGAACACTGAAGCTTTCTTT
CAIRFTENTEAFF
>TRBV12-1|16|TRBJ2-1|-|-
TGTGCCAGCAGCTTTGGACTAGCGGGGATCTACAATGAGCAGTTCTTC
CASSFGLAGIYNEQFF
>TRBV12-3/TRBV12-4|13|TRBJ1-2|-|-
TGTGCCAGCACTCCTACTGGGGGGACTGGCTACACCTTC
CASTPTGGTGYTF
>TRBV5-4|13|TRBJ1-1|-|-
TGTGCCAGCAGACCGGGGGGAAACACTGAAGCTTTCTTT
CASRPGGNTEAFF
>TRBV9|15|TRBJ1-4|-|-
TGTGCCAGCAGCGTTCAAGGGGTCTTTAATGAAAAACTGTTTTTT
CASSVQGVFNEKLFF
>TRBV2|16|TRBJ2-4|-|-
TGTGCCAGCAGGGGTGAGGGATGGCGAGCCAAAAACATTCAGTACTTC
CASRGEGWRAKNIQYF
>TRBV7-2|15|TRBJ2-7|TRBD1|-
TGTGCCAGCAGCCCGACGAGGACAGGCCCCTACGAGCAGTACTTC
CASSPTRTGPYEQYF
>TRBV7-2|13|TRBJ1-5|TRBD1|-
TGTGCCAGCAGCCCGGACAGGGGTCGAGCCCAGCATTTT
CASSPDRGRAQHF
>TRBV15|14|TRBJ2-7|TRBD1|once
TGTGCCACCAGCAGACTTCAGGGGGCCAACGAGCAGTACTTC
CATSRLQGANEQYF
>TRBV4-3|12|TRBJ2-1|-|-
TGCGCCAGCAGCCGTAGGGGCGATGAGCAGTTCTTC
CASSRRGDEQFF